Listed below are T cell receptor beta chains from one sample, sequenced in a study of shared clonotypes between healthy human individuals. Using immunoSEQ multiplex PCR, the repertoire was profiled, and TCRdb retains in-frame clones only, with some absent. Of hundreds of thousands of clones in the sample, about 96% are singletons; the top ten hold roughly 0.05%. The sample was naive CD4+ T cells sorted from blood. Receptors were obtained from a woman in her twenties or thirties in good health. Both conserved end residues are trimmed from each CDR3. The order of the fields is V gene, CDR3 protein.

>TRBV4-1
ASSQGYGNEQY
>TRBV28
ASRVTGITGELF
>TRBV9
ASSVAGGIYEQY
>TRBV27
ASRRDLNSPLH
>TRBV25-1
ASSESSGSPETQY
>TRBV7-9
ASSSYRDEQY
>TRBV5-4
ASSLAGNTGELF
>TRBV28
ASRQGGGGAYNEQF
>TRBV7-2
ASSLVVTSIQETQY
>TRBV5-1
ASSLGGSQQF
>TRBV6-5
ASSPDATNEKLF
>TRBV10-2
ASSESRNNQPQH
>TRBV20-1
SSRTYNEQF
>TRBV19
ASSVSSGGSPLH
>TRBV18
ASSGGLNTEAF
>TRBV27
ASRDQGAGEKLF
>TRBV6-1
ALGGRQGGYEQY
>TRBV7-3
ASSLTLGASRNTGELF
>TRBV6-5
ASSTSSGWPKQY
>TRBV6-5
ASSYSTRTDTQY
>TRBV19
ASSGLSYTEAF
>TRBV18
ASSPSQATGVLGELF
>TRBV6-6
ASSYRRERQETQY
>TRBV7-9
ASSLGVSGSPYLEQY
>TRBV21-1
ASSKGARGGGYT
>TRBV7-9
ASSPLSETQY
>TRBV28
ASSWGGGQPQH
>TRBV4-2
ASSQDYLAGTLSYEQY
>TRBV5-1
ASRVTRTDTQY
>TRBV27
ASRAEHWGGTSTYEQY
>TRBV11-2
ASSSWTSGRDYNEQF
>TRBV19
ASSIAGGAYNEQF
>TRBV19
ASSIDLVGIQY
>TRBV7-9
ASSPVGTEAF
>TRBV11-2
ASSSQRDSYEQY
>TRBV7-2
ASSFSGESYNEQF
>TRBV20-1
SARDRFEQY
>TRBV18
ASSLGQDGYEQY
>TRBV5-1
ASSLDRGSNEQF
>TRBV28
ASSLYQYRGETYGYT
>TRBV4-2
ASSRSSGQDRTDTQY
>TRBV19
ASSTPGGMNTEAF
>TRBV27
ASSAPGQGYTGELF
>TRBV28
ASSLWPAPLLAKNIQY
>TRBV9
ASSVGRTDTYEQY